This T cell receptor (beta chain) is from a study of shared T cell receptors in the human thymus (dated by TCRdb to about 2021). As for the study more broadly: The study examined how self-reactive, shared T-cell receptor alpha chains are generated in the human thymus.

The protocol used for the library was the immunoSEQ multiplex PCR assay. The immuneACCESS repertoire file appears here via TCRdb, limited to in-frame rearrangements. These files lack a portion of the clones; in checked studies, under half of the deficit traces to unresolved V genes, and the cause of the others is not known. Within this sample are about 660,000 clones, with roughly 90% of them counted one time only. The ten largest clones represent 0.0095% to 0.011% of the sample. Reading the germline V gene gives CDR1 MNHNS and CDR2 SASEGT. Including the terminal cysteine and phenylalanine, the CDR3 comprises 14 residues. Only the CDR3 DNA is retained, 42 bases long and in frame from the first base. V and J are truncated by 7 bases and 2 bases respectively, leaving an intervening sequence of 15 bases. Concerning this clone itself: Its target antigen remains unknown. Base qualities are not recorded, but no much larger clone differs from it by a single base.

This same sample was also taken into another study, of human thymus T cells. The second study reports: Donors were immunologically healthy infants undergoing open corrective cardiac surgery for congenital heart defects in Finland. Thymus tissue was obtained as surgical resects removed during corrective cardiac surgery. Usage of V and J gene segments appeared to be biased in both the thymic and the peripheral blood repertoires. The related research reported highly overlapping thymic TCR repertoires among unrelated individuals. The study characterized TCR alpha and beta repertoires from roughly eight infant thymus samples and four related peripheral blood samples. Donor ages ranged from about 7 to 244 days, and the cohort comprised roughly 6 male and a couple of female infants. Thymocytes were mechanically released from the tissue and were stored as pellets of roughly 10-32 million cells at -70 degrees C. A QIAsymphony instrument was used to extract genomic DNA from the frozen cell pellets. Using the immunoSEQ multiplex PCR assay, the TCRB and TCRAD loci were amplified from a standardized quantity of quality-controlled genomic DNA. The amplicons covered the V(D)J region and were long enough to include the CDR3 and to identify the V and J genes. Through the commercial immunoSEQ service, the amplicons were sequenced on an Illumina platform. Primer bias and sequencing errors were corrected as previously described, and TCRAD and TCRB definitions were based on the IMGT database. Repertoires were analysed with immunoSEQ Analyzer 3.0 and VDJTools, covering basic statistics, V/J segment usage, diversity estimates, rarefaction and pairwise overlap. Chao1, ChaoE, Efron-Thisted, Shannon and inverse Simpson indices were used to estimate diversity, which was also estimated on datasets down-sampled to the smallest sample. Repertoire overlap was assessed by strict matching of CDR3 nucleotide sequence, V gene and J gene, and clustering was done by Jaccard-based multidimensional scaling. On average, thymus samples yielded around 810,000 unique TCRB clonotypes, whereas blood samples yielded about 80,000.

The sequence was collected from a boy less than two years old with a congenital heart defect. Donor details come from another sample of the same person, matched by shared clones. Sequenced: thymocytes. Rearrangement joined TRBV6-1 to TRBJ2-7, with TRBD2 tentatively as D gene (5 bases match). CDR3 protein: CASNGLTRPYEQYF. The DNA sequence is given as TGTGCCAGCAACGGACTTACAAGACCCTACGAGCAGTACTTC.